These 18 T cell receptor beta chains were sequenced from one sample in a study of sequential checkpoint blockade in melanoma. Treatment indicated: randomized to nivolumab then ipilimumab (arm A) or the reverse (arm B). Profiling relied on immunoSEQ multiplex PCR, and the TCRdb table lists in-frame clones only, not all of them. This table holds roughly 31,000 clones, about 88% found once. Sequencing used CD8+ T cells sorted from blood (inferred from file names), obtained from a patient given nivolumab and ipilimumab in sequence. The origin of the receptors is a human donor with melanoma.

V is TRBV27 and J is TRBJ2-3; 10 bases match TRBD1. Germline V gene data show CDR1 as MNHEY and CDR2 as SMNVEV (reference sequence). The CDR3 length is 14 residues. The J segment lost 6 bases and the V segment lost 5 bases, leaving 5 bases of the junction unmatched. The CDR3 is CASSSRQGADTQYF. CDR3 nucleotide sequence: TGTGCCAGCAGTAGCCGACAGGGGGCTGATACGCAGTATTTT.

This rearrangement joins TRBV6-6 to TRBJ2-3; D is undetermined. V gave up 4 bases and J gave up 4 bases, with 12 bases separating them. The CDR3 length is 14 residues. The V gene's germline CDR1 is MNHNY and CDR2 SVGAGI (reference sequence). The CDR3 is CASSLTGLADTQYF. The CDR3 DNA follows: TGTGCCAGCAGTTTGACTGGTCTAGCAGATACGCAGTATTTT.

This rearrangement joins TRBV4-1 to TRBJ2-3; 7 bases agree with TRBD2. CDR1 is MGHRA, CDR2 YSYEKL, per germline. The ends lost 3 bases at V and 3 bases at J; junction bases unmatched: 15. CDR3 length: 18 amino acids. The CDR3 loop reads CASSQEIFGEGLTDTQYF. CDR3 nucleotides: TGCGCCAGCAGCCAGGAAATTTTTGGGGAGGGCCTTACAGATACGCAGTATTTT.

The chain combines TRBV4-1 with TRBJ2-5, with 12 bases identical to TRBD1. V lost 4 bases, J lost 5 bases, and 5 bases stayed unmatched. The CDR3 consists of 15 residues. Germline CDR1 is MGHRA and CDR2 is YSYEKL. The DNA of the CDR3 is TGCGCCAGCAGCCTACGGGACAGGGGGCAGGAGACCCAGTACTTC. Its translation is CASSLRDRGQETQYF.

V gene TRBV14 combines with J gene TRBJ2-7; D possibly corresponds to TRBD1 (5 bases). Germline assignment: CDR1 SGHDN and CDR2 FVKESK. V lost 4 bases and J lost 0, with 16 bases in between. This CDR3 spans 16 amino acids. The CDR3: CASSLDRQRFSYEQYF. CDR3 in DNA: TGTGCCAGCAGCCTGGATAGACAGAGGTTCTCCTACGAGCAGTACTTC.

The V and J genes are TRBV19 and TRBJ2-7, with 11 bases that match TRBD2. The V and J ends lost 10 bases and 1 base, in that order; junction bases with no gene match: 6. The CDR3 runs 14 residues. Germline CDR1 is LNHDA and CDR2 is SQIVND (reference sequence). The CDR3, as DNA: TGTGCCACTTCGGGACTAGCGGAGTCCTACGAGCAGTACTTC. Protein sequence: CATSGLAESYEQYF. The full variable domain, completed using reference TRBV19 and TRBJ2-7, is DGGITQSPKYLFRKEGQNVTLSCEQNLNHDAMYWYRQDPGQGLRLIYYSQIVNDFQKGDIAEGYSVSREKKESFPLTVTSAQKNPTAFYLCATSGLAESYEQYFGPGTRLTVT.

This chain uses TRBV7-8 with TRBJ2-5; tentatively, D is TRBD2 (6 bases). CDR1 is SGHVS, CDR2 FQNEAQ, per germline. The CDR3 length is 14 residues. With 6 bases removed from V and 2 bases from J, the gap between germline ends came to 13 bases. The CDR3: CASRRGQLQETQYF. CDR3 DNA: TGTGCCAGCAGGCGGGGTCAGCTACAAGAGACCCAGTACTTC.

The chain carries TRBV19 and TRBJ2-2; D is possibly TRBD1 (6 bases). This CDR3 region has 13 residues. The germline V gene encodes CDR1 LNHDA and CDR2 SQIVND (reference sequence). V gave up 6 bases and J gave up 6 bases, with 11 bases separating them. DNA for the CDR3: TGTGCCAGTAGCCTAACAGGGTCCGGGGAGCTGTTTTTT. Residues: CASSLTGSGELFF.

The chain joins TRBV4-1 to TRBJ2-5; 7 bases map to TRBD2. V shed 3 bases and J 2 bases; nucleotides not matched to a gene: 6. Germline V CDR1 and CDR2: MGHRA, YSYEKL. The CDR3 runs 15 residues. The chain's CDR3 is CASSHSGTIQETQYF. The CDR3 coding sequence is TGCGCCAGCAGCCACTCCGGGACTATTCAAGAGACCCAGTACTTC.

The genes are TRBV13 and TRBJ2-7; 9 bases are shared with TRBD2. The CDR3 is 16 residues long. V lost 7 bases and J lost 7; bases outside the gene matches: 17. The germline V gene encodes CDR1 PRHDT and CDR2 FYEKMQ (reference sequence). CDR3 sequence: CASTPLGAGGPKEQYF. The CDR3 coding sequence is TGTGCCAGCACCCCCCTAGGGGCGGGAGGGCCGAAGGAGCAGTACTTC.

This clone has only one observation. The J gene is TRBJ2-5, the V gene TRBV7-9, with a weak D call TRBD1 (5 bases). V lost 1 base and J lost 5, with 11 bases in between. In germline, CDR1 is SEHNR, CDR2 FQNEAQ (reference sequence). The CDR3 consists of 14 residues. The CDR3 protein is CASSLDPGWETQYF. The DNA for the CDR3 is TGTGCCAGCAGCTTAGATCCAGGGTGGGAGACCCAGTACTTC.

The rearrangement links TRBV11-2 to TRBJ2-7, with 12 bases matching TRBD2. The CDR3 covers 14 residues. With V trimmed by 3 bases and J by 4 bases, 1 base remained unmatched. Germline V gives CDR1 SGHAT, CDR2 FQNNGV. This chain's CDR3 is CASSFGTSGYEQYF. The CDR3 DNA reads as TGTGCCAGCAGCTTCGGGACTAGCGGGTACGAGCAGTACTTC.

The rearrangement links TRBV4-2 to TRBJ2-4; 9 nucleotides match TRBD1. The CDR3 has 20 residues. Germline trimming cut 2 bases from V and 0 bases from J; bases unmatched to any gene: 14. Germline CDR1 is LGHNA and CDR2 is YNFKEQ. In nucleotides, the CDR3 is TGTGCCAGCAGCCAACCCAAAAACTACCGGGACAGGGAAGCCAAAAACATTCAGTACTTC. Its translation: CASSQPKNYRDREAKNIQYF.

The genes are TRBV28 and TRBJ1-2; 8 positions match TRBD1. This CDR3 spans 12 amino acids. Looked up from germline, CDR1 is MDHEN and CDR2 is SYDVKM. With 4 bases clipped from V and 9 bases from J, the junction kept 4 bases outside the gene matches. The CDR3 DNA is TGTGCCAGCAGTTATGACAGGGGCAGCTACACCTTC. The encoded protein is CASSYDRGSYTF.

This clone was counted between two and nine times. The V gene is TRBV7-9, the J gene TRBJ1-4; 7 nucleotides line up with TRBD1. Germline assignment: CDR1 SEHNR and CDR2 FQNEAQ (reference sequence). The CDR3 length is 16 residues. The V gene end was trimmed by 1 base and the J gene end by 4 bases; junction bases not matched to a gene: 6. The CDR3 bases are TGTGCCAGCAGCTTAGTGTTGGACAGGCGTAATGAAAAACTGTTTTTT. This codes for CASSLVLDRRNEKLFF. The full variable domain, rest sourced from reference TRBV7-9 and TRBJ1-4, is DTGVSQNPRHKITKRGQNVTFRCDPISEHNRLYWYRQTLGQGPEFLTYFQNEAQLEKSRLLSDRFSAERPKGSFSTLEIQRTEQGDSAMYLCASSLVLDRRNEKLFFGSGTQLSVL.

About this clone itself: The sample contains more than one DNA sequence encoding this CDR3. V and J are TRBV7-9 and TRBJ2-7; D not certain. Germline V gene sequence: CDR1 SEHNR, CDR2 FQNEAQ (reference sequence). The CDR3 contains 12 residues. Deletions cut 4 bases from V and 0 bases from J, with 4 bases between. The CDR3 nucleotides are TGTGCCAGCAGCTCGAGCTCCTACGAGCAGTACTTC. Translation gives CASSSSSYEQYF.

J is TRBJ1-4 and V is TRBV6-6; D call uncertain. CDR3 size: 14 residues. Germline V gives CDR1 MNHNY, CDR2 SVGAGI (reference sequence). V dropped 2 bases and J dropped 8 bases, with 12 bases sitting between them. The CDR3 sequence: CASSYVARREKLFF. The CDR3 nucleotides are TGTGCCAGCAGTTACGTCGCTAGGCGGGAAAAACTGTTTTTT.

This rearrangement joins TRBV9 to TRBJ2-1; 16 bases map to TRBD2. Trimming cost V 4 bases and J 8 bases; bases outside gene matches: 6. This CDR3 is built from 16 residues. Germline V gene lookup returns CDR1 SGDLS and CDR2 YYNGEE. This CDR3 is CASSLMGLAGGDEQFF. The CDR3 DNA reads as TGTGCCAGCAGCTTAATGGGACTAGCGGGGGGGGATGAGCAGTTCTTC.